The 21 T cell receptor beta chains below all came from one sample that was sequenced in a study of control samples from healthy donors and cancer patients. Here immunoSEQ multiplex PCR was the method, and the copy in TCRdb shows in-frame clones only, minus some. The sample includes roughly 79,000 clones, roughly 80% of them seen just once. Sequenced sample: blood. The source of these receptors is a man between 50 and 59 years old in good health.

This clone was counted once. The chain has TRBV5-4 and TRBJ2-1; 9 nucleotides match TRBD2. V lost 1 base, J lost 5 bases, and 4 bases stayed unmatched. Per the germline V gene, CDR1 is SGHNT and CDR2 is YYREEE (reference sequence). CDR3 length: 15 amino acids. CDR3 residues: CASSLFASGNNEQFF. CDR3 bases: TGTGCCAGCAGCTTGTTTGCTAGCGGGAACAATGAGCAGTTCTTC.

CDR3 residues: CASSIAANRMNTEAFF. The CDR3 coding sequence is TGTGCCAGTAGTATAGCGGCGAATAGGATGAACACTGAAGCTTTCTTT. The gene calls are TRBV19 and TRBJ1-1; the D is unclear. The CDR3 is made up of 16 amino acids. Per germline, CDR1 LNHDA and CDR2 SQIVND (reference sequence). V lost 1 base and J 0 bases, leaving 12 bases between the germline ends.

The chain carries TRBV6-2 or TRBV6-3 and TRBJ1-1; TRBD1 is a possible D gene (6 bases). Germline lookup yields CDR1 MNHEY and CDR2 SVGEGT. The CDR3 is 15 residues long. Trimming took off 6 bases at V and 0 bases at J, with 14 bases between the two ends. As DNA, the CDR3 is TGTGCCAGCAGCCGCAGACAGGATTTGAACACTGAAGCTTTCTTT. Translation gives CASSRRQDLNTEAFF.

V and J are TRBV5-1 and TRBJ2-1; TRBD2 is a possible D gene (6 bases). CDR1 and CDR2 (germline): SGHRS, YFSETQ. Trimming left V 0 bases short and J 6 bases short, with 13 bases between. CDR3 size: 15 residues. For the CDR3, the DNA is TGCGCCAGCAGCTTGGAGGGACTGAGAGGCAATGAGCAGTTCTTC. Translating gives CASSLEGLRGNEQFF.

The chain combines TRBV15 with TRBJ1-2; TRBD1 matches 7 bases. Germline CDR1 reads LNHNV; CDR2 reads YYDKDF (reference sequence). The CDR3 is 16 residues long. V gave up 1 base and J gave up 6 bases; unmatched junction bases: 11. The CDR3 sequence is CATSRGARGYSDGYTF. Written as DNA, the CDR3 is TGTGCCACCAGCAGAGGGGCCAGGGGGTATTCGGATGGCTACACCTTC.

The chain employs TRBV2 and TRBJ2-7, with 8 positions matching TRBD1. Germline lookup yields CDR1 SNHLY and CDR2 FYNNEI. The CDR3 is 13 amino acids. V lost 8 bases, J lost 5 bases, and 8 bases stayed unmatched. The CDR3 spells CASGLDRANEQYF. CDR3 in DNA: TGTGCCAGCGGACTGGACAGGGCCAACGAGCAGTACTTC. The whole variable domain, remainder taken from reference TRBV2 and TRBJ2-7, is EPEVTQTPSHQVTQMGQEVILRCVPISNHLYFYWYRQILGQKVEFLVSFYNNEISEKSEIFDDQFSVERPDGSNFTLKIRSTKLEDSAMYFCASGLDRANEQYFGPGTRLTVT.

This rearrangement joins TRBV30 to TRBJ1-1, with no clear D. V was clipped by 4 bases and J by 3 bases, with 21 bases between them. There are 16 residues in the CDR3. Looked up from germline, CDR1 is GTSNPN and CDR2 is SVGIG (reference sequence). CDR3 nucleotide sequence: TGTGCCTGGACTGCCAAGGTGTCCCGAAGACACACTGAAGCTTTCTTT. This sequence encodes CAWTAKVSRRHTEAFF.

V usage is TRBV14 and J usage is TRBJ2-2; D ambiguous. The germline V and J ends were trimmed by 2 bases and 4 bases, with 8 bases remaining between them. The CDR3 has 14 residues. Germline V gene lookup returns CDR1 SGHDN and CDR2 FVKESK. CDR3 nucleotide sequence: TGTGCCAGCAGCCAATTAAAAAGCACCGGGGAGCTGTTTTTT. As protein: CASSQLKSTGELFF.

The V call is TRBV7-2, the J call TRBJ2-7; 7 positions match TRBD2. Germline V gives CDR1 SGHTA, CDR2 FQGNSA. The CDR3 is made up of 13 amino acids. V shed 11 bases and J 6 bases; nucleotides not matched to a gene: 13. CDR3 sequence: CAGSGGRAFEQYF. The CDR3 DNA sequence: TGTGCCGGGTCTGGGGGGAGGGCATTCGAGCAGTACTTC.

The chain joins TRBV28 to TRBJ1-5; TRBD1 is a possible D gene (5 bases). Germline V gene sequence: CDR1 MDHEN, CDR2 SYDVKM. The CDR3 is 16 residues long. V was clipped by 10 bases and J by 3 bases, with 22 bases between them. The CDR3 coding sequence is TGTGCCATCGCCGTTGGGGGGACGCCTTCCAATCAGCCCCAGCATTTT. The encoded protein is CAIAVGGTPSNQPQHF.

The chain joins TRBV11-2 to TRBJ2-5, with D unclear. This CDR3 has 11 residues. Trimming took 2 bases from V and 14 from J, leaving 12 bases between them. Looked up from germline, CDR1 is SGHAT and CDR2 is FQNNGV. CDR3 nucleotide sequence: TGTGCCAGCAGCTTAAAGGACCTCCCTTACTTC. Encoded protein: CASSLKDLPYF.

The chain is built from TRBV6-6 and TRBJ2-1; D remains unclear. Germline V gene data show CDR1 as MNHNY and CDR2 as SVGAGI (reference sequence). CDR3 length: 13 residues. V was shortened by 2 bases and J by 7 bases, with 9 bases between the two germline ends. This CDR3 reads CASSYTWRNEQFF. The CDR3 DNA reads as TGTGCCAGCAGTTACACCTGGCGTAATGAGCAGTTCTTC.

The CDR3 loop is CASSSTGENTGELFF. The CDR3 DNA is TGTGCCAGCAGCTCGACCGGGGAGAACACCGGGGAGCTGTTTTTT. The rearrangement joins TRBV9 to TRBJ2-2, with TRBD2 as a possible D gene (5 bases). Germline-derived CDR1 and CDR2 are SGDLS and YYNGEE. Trimming pared 4 bases from V and 1 base from J, leaving 11 bases between. CDR3 length: 15 amino acids.

This chain joins TRBV18 and TRBJ2-2; the D call may be TRBD1 or TRBD2 (5 bases each). V lost 4 bases and J 3 bases, leaving 12 bases between the germline ends. Germline CDR1 reads KGHSH; CDR2 reads LQKENI. CDR3 length: 15 residues. As DNA, the CDR3 is TGTGCCAGCTCACTAACCGGGGCGGACACCGGGGAGCTGTTTTTT. It translates to CASSLTGADTGELFF. Using reference TRBV18 and TRBJ2-2 for the parts outside the CDR3, the full variable domain is NAGVMQNPRHLVRRRGQEARLRCSPMKGHSHVYWYRQLPEEGLKFMVYLQKENIIDESGMPKERFSAEFPKEGPSILRIQQVVRGDSAAYFCASSLTGADTGELFFGEGSRLTVL.

The chain employs TRBV10-3 and TRBJ2-7; 7 positions match TRBD2. The CDR3 runs to 14 residues. Germline V gene sequence: CDR1 ENHRY, CDR2 SYGVKD. V shed 10 bases and J 1 base; nucleotides not matched to a gene: 10. The DNA of the CDR3 is TGTGCCACCGAGCTAGCGGAGGGGTCCTACGAGCAGTACTTC. Its protein is CATELAEGSYEQYF.

The chain links TRBV5-1 to TRBJ1-4, with a weak D call TRBD1 (6 bases). The ends were cut back, 4 bases at V and 4 bases at J, with 14 bases in the middle. The CDR3 length is 15 residues. The germline V gene has CDR1 SGHRS and CDR2 YFSETQ. The CDR3 protein is CASSPGQVGNEKLFF. The CDR3, as DNA: TGCGCCAGCAGCCCGGGACAAGTTGGTAATGAAAAACTGTTTTTT.

The chain recombines TRBV27 with TRBJ2-5; a possible D gene is TRBD2 (6 bases). CDR1 is MNHEY, CDR2 SMNVEV, per germline (reference sequence). Trimming took off 9 bases at V and 4 bases at J, with 12 bases between the two ends. The CDR3 extends over 12 amino acids. CDR3 sequence: CAREGGGETQYF. The CDR3 DNA reads as TGTGCCAGGGAGGGAGGAGGAGAGACCCAGTACTTC.

This chain links TRBV21-1 with TRBJ2-1. TRBV21-1 corresponds to a pseudogene. CDR3 length: 18 amino acids. In DNA, the CDR3 is TGTGCCAGCAGCCCTAAATCCGGGACGGAACATTCCTACAATGAGCAGTTCTTC. Amino acids: CASSPKSGTEHSYNEQFF.

This sequence joins TRBV30 and TRBJ1-2; D is ambiguous. Germline CDR1 reads GTSNPN; CDR2 reads SVGIG (reference sequence). The ends were cut back, 7 bases at V and 0 bases at J, with 15 bases in the middle. The CDR3 runs to 14 residues. The CDR3 sequence is CASDRPEANYGYTF. The CDR3 DNA follows: TGTGCCTCTGACCGGCCCGAGGCTAACTATGGCTACACCTTC. The full variable domain, with the rest looked up from reference TRBV30 and TRBJ1-2, is SQTIHQWPATLVQPVGSPLSLECTVEGTSNPNLYWYRQAAGRGLQLLFYSVGIGQISSEVPQNLSASRPQDRQFILSSKKLLLSDSGFYLCASDRPEANYGYTFGSGTRLTVV.

The chain has TRBV4-1 and TRBJ1-5; possible D gene TRBD1, 6 bases. Germline-derived CDR1 and CDR2 are MGHRA and YSYEKL. The germline V and J ends were trimmed by 0 bases and 2 bases, with 11 bases remaining between them. This CDR3 is built from 16 residues. This chain's CDR3 is CASSQDPTGGNQPQHF. The CDR3 DNA reads as TGCGCCAGCAGCCAAGATCCGACAGGAGGCAATCAGCCCCAGCATTTT.

The CDR3 region has the DNA TGCGCCAGCAGCCAAGATGGTCGGGGGAGTTCCTACAATGAGCAGTTCTTC. This gives the protein CASSQDGRGSSYNEQFF. V is TRBV4-3 and J is TRBJ2-1; D perhaps matches TRBD2 (6 bases). The length of the CDR3 is 17 residues. From germline, CDR1 is LGHNA and CDR2 YSLEER. Trimming cost V 0 bases and J 1 base, with 13 bases left between them.